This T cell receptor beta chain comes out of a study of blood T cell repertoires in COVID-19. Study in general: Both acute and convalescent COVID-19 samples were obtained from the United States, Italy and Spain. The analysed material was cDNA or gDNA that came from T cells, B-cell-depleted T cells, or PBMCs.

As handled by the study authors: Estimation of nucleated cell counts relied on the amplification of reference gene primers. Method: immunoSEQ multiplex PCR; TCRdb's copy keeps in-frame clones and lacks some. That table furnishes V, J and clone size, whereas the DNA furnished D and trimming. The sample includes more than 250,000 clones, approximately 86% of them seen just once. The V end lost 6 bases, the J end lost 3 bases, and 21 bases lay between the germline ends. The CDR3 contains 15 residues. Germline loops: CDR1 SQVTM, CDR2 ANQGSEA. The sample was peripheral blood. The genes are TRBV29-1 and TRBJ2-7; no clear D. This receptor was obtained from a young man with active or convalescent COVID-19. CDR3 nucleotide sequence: TGCAGCGTAATCCCCCCGCTATCCGTCAACTACGAGCAGTACTTC. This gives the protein CSVIPPLSVNYEQYF.